This entry describes one TCR beta chain. Its antigen is still unknown. This sample stems from a study of graft-versus-host responses after intestinal transplantation. About the study: Recipients were all induced with anti-thymocyte globulin, then given tacrolimus and steroids for about three years.

Germline CDR1 MDHEN, CDR2 SYDVKM. Trimming pared 3 bases from V and 9 bases from J, leaving 15 bases between. The CDR3 is made up of 14 amino acids. Libraries were prepared by immunoSEQ multiplex PCR; TCRdb keeps only in-frame clonotypes and omits some of them. Of about 100,000 clones in the sample, about 88% were seen once. Findings and caveats of the study: Investigators detected GvH clones in recipient marrow, with some emerging earlier in ileum or blood. Peak circulating GvH clone levels were associated with early post-transplant HvG declines.

The gene calls are TRBV28 and TRBJ2-1; D may be TRBD1 (6 bases). This receptor was identified in a human donor who was the organ donor for an intestinal transplant. The sample in question was unstimulated CD4+ T cells sorted from spleen or lymph node cells, obtained before transplant. CDR3 amino acids: CASSFPFRGGEQFF. For the CDR3, the DNA is TGTGCCAGCAGTTTCCCTTTCAGGGGTGGTGAGCAGTTCTTC.